Here is one T cell receptor (beta chain) with its context. This sample was included in a study of control samples from healthy donors and cancer patients. The assay was immunoSEQ multiplex PCR, and TCRdb's table has in-frame clones only and misses some. Here the sample spans 65,000 to 90,000 clones, around 87% being singletons. This clonotype originated in a man aged 50-60 years in good health. The source material was blood.

DNA for the CDR3: TGTGCCAGTAGTGGAGGGACAGGGAGGTACAATGAGCAGTTCTTC. It specifies CASSGGTGRYNEQFF. The rearrangement joins TRBV19 to TRBJ2-1, with 9 bases lining up with TRBD1. V gave up 5 bases and J gave up 4 bases; unmatched junction bases: 6. This CDR3 has 15 amino acids. Germline V gives CDR1 LNHDA, CDR2 SQIVND (reference sequence).